This TCR beta chain derives from a study of cytomegalovirus exposure and HLA in healthy donors. The study, taken as a whole, reports: It has been reported that TCR beta sequences accurately predicted the HLA-A and HLA-B alleles of most subjects.

PCR involved 60 Vbeta and 13 Jbeta primers. Assay used: immunoSEQ multiplex PCR; TCRdb lists only in-frame clones, some missing. The data contain 150,000 to 200,000 clones, around 80% of them singletons. V was clipped by 4 bases and J by 1 base; unmatched bases: 13. The CDR3 length is 17 residues. Looked up from germline, CDR1 is SGHRS and CDR2 is YFSETQ. Note on this clone: Its cognate antigen is unknown.

The chain recombines TRBV5-1 with TRBJ2-7; 8 bases align to TRBD1. The TCR originated in a woman aged 45-60 years in good health and CMV-seronegative. Specimen: PBMCs. The CDR3 sequence: CASSQGTGQLLSYEQYF. DNA for the CDR3: TGCGCCAGCAGCCAGGGGACAGGCCAACTTCTATCCTACGAGCAGTACTTC.